Listed here are 30 T cell receptor beta chains from one sample, sequenced in a study of shared clonotypes between healthy human individuals. Generated by immunoSEQ multiplex PCR, the TCRdb table keeps only in-frame clones and is missing some. The repertoire consists of about 820,000 clones, with more than 85% occurring once and the leading ten covering 24%. CD45RO-negative cells were positively selected for CCR7, leaving out terminally differentiated effector memory CD45RA+ cells. The material sequenced was naive CD8+ T cells sorted from blood. The receptors derive from a man in his thirties or forties in good health.

A word on this clone: Other nucleotide sequences in the sample specify the same CDR3. The rearrangement links TRBV27 to TRBJ2-4; D may correspond to TRBD1 or TRBD2 (5 bases each). The length of the CDR3 is 16 residues. Trimming cost V 4 bases and J 0 bases, with 13 bases left between them. CDR1 and CDR2 from the germline V gene are MNHEY and SMNVEV (reference sequence). The CDR3, as DNA: TGTGCCAGCAGTTCGGGGCAGCTTCTAGCCAAAAACATTCAGTACTTC. Protein product: CASSSGQLLAKNIQYF.

Only one count was recorded for this clone. Other DNA sequences from this sample encode an identical CDR3 as well. The chain couples TRBV27 to TRBJ2-3; no clear D gene. CDR3 length equals 11 residues. Between the trimmed V and J ends, which lost 6 bases and 0 bases, there was a span of 1 base. Germline loops: CDR1 MNHEY, CDR2 SMNVEV (reference sequence). CDR3 nucleotide sequence: TGTGCCAGCAGCAGCACAGATACGCAGTATTTT. It specifies CASSSTDTQYF.

This chain joins TRBV7-9 and TRBJ2-7; 7 bases map to TRBD1. The CDR3 has 16 residues. Per the germline V gene, CDR1 is SEHNR and CDR2 is FQNEAQ (reference sequence). V lost 3 bases to trimming and J lost 3 bases; unmatched junction nucleotides: 11. CDR3 bases: TGTGCCAGCAGCTTTGACAGACAGGGATCAATCTACGAGCAGTACTTC. Protein product: CASSFDRQGSIYEQYF.

This clone appeared a few times. The chain is built from TRBV29-1 and TRBJ2-7; no firm D call. This CDR3 is built from 13 residues. The V end was cut by 2 bases, the J end by 6 bases, with 14 bases between. Germline loops: CDR1 SQVTM, CDR2 ANQGSEA. DNA of the CDR3: TGCAGCGTTGAAAGTGGGAATTCGTTCGAGCAGTACTTC. This codes for CSVESGNSFEQYF.

The CDR3 DNA reads TGTGCCAGCAGTAGACCCGGACTAGCGGGAGTAGACACCGGGGAGCTGTTTTTT. Protein product: CASSRPGLAGVDTGELFF. The J gene is TRBJ2-2, the V gene TRBV27; 13 bases are a match to TRBD2. The trim removed 5 bases at V and 3 bases at J, leaving 9 bases unmatched. This CDR3 has 18 amino acids. Germline V gene lookup returns CDR1 MNHEY and CDR2 SMNVEV (reference sequence).

The genes are TRBV25-1 and TRBJ1-4, with D perhaps matching TRBD1 (5 bases). CDR3 length equals 14 residues. Trimming cost V 6 bases and J 6 bases, with 14 bases left between them. Germline-derived CDR1 and CDR2 are MGHDK and SYGVNS. DNA of the CDR3: TGTGCCAGCAGCGAAGGGGTAGGGTATGAAAAACTGTTTTTT. Translation: CASSEGVGYEKLFF.

V usage is TRBV11-2 and J usage is TRBJ2-7; D may be TRBD2 (7 bases). Trimming shortened V by 4 bases and J by 3 bases, and 25 bases separated the two germline ends. The CDR3 contains 18 residues. CDR1 SGHAT and CDR2 FQNNGV come from the germline V gene. The CDR3 loop is CASSSLGGQGTDNYEQYF. DNA for the CDR3: TGTGCCAGCAGCTCCCTGGGGGGGCAGGGGACCGACAACTACGAGCAGTACTTC. Complete variable domain (other parts from reference TRBV11-2 and TRBJ2-7): EAGVAQSPRYKIIEKRQSVAFWCNPISGHATLYWYQQILGQGPKLLIQFQNNGVVDDSQLPKDRFSAERLKGVDSTLKIQPAKLEDSAVYLCASSSLGGQGTDNYEQYFGPGTRLTVT.

V is TRBV5-1 and J is TRBJ2-7, with 10 positions matching TRBD2. This CDR3 has 14 residues. Germline assignment: CDR1 SGHRS and CDR2 YFSETQ. V lost 2 bases, J lost 4 bases, and 3 bases stayed unmatched. The DNA of the CDR3 is TGCGCCAGCAGCTTCACTAGCGGGATGTACGAGCAGTACTTC. Translation: CASSFTSGMYEQYF.

The V and J genes are TRBV5-6 and TRBJ2-7, with D maybe TRBD2 (5 bases). Deletions cut 4 bases from V and 3 bases from J, with 20 bases between. Germline lookup yields CDR1 SGHDT and CDR2 YYEEEE. The CDR3 is 16 amino acids. DNA of the CDR3: TGTGCCAGCAGCCCTATTGAGGGTCCCCCCCTCTACGAGCAGTACTTC. Its protein product is CASSPIEGPPLYEQYF.

This chain joins TRBV30 and TRBJ1-2, with D uncertain. The CDR3 is made up of 15 amino acids. CDR1 is GTSNPN, CDR2 SVGIG, per germline (reference sequence). Between the trimmed V and J ends, which lost 0 bases and 4 bases, there was a span of 15 bases. Here the CDR3 DNA reads TGTGCCTGGAGTGTGTCACACGTTGGGGTCTATGGCTACACCTTC. It specifies CAWSVSHVGVYGYTF.

The chain employs TRBV11-1 and TRBJ1-2; D remains ambiguous. Germline V gene data show CDR1 as SGHAT and CDR2 as FQDESV (reference sequence). CDR3 length equals 15 residues. Trimming left V 2 bases short and J 7 bases short, with 17 bases between. The CDR3 DNA sequence: TGTGCCAGCAGCTTATATCCGCCGTATCGGCGTGGCTACACCTTC. Translation gives CASSLYPPYRRGYTF.

The chain has TRBV4-3 and TRBJ2-1; 8 bases align to TRBD2. J lost 4 bases, V lost 3 bases, and 11 bases had no gene match. Germline values: CDR1 LGHNA, CDR2 YSLEER. The CDR3 length is 17 residues. CDR3 sequence (DNA): TGCGCCAGCAGCCAGCACTTCGGGACTAGAGGGTACAATGAGCAGTTCTTC. Translating it yields CASSQHFGTRGYNEQFF.

Here the CDR3 reads CASFPGTATFGYTF. The CDR3 region has the DNA TGTGCCAGCTTCCCCGGGACAGCGACCTTTGGCTACACCTTC. The chain recombines TRBV18 with TRBJ1-2; 7 nucleotides line up with TRBD1. Unmatched junction bases numbered 12, after V lost 7 bases and J lost 7 bases. The V gene's germline CDR1 is KGHSH and CDR2 LQKENI. The length of the CDR3 is 14 residues. The whole variable domain, remainder taken from reference TRBV18 and TRBJ1-2, is NAGVMQNPRHLVRRRGQEARLRCSPMKGHSHVYWYRQLPEEGLKFMVYLQKENIIDESGMPKERFSAEFPKEGPSILRIQQVVRGDSAAYFCASFPGTATFGYTFGSGTRLTVV.

This clone was picked up one time. The rearrangement joins TRBV7-2 to TRBJ2-7; unclear D gene. Germline lookup yields CDR1 SGHTA and CDR2 FQGNSA. Trimming removed 3 bases from V and 6 bases from J, with 12 bases in between. CDR3 length: 13 residues. The CDR3 DNA reads as TGTGCCAGCAGCTTTCTGGAGTCTAGCGAGCAGTACTTC. It is translated as CASSFLESSEQYF. Full variable domain (rest looked up from reference TRBV7-2 and TRBJ2-7): GAGVSQSPSNKVTEKGKDVELRCDPISGHTALYWYRQSLGQGLEFLIYFQGNSAPDKSGLPSDRFSAERTGGSVSTLTIQRTQQEDSAVYLCASSFLESSEQYFGPGTRLTVT.

The genes are TRBV20-1 and TRBJ2-7; D possibly corresponds to TRBD2 (6 bases). V lost 3 bases, J lost 7 bases, and 10 bases lay in between. The CDR3 sequence is 11 residues long. Per the germline V gene, CDR1 is DFQATT and CDR2 is SNEGSKA (reference sequence). The CDR3 DNA reads as TGCAGTGCTAGCCTCGGGGGAGAGCAGTACTTC. It translates to CSASLGGEQYF.

The rearrangement uses TRBV2 and TRBJ2-2, with 15 bases matching TRBD2. The germline CDR1 and CDR2 sequences are SNHLY and FYNNEI. The CDR3 loop spans 17 amino acids. The V gene end was trimmed by 4 bases and the J gene end by 7 bases; junction bases not matched to a gene: 7. The DNA for the CDR3 is TGTGCCAGCAGTGTCGGACTAGCGGGAGGGCAAGGCGGGGAGCTGTTTTTT. The encoded protein is CASSVGLAGGQGGELFF.

The gene calls are TRBV11-3 and TRBJ2-1; 12 nucleotides line up with TRBD2. The CDR3 spans 17 residues. The V and J ends lost 1 base and 10 bases, in that order; junction bases with no gene match: 11. Per the germline V gene, CDR1 is SGHNT and CDR2 is YENEEA. CDR3 protein: CASSLGGRLAGEGEQFF. DNA for the CDR3: TGTGCCAGCAGCTTAGGCGGGAGACTAGCGGGAGAAGGGGAGCAGTTCTTC.

The chain employs TRBV10-3 and TRBJ1-1, with a weak D call TRBD1 (6 bases). Trimming removed 0 bases at V and 0 bases at J, with 20 bases between. There are 19 residues in the CDR3. The germline V gene encodes CDR1 ENHRY and CDR2 SYGVKD. CDR3 protein: CAISESSLQGLPMNTEAFF. The CDR3 nucleotides read TGTGCCATCAGTGAGTCGTCGCTACAGGGACTGCCTATGAACACTGAAGCTTTCTTT.

This chain links TRBV27 with TRBJ1-1, with TRBD1 matching 8 bases. The CDR3 is made up of 15 amino acids. Germline trimming cut 0 bases from V and 1 base from J; bases unmatched to any gene: 1. The germline CDR1 and CDR2 sequences are MNHEY and SMNVEV (reference sequence). CDR3 sequence (DNA): TGTGCCAGCAGTTTATCCCAGGGGGCGAACACTGAAGCTTTCTTT. As protein: CASSLSQGANTEAFF.

This clone appeared a single time. The chain is built from TRBV27 and TRBJ2-1; 7 positions match TRBD2. The ends lost 3 bases at V and 7 bases at J; junction bases unmatched: 3. The CDR3 covers 13 residues. Germline lookup yields CDR1 MNHEY and CDR2 SMNVEV (reference sequence). CDR3 DNA sequence: TGTGCCAGCAGTTTTGGGGGGGGGAATGAGCAGTTCTTC. Its protein is CASSFGGGNEQFF.

The V call is TRBV29-1, the J call TRBJ1-4, with D uncertain. From germline, CDR1 is SQVTM and CDR2 ANQGSEA. Trimming cost V 1 base and J 6 bases, with 15 bases left between them. The CDR3 consists of 15 residues. The chain's CDR3 is CSVEGGEEADEKLFF. CDR3 DNA: TGCAGCGTTGAAGGTGGGGAAGAAGCGGATGAAAAACTGTTTTTT. Supplemented by reference TRBV29-1 and TRBJ1-4, the full variable domain reads SAVISQKPSRDICQRGTSLTIQCQVDSQVTMMFWYRQQPGQSLTLIATANQGSEATYESGFVIDKFPISRPNLTFSTLTVSNMSPEDSSIYLCSVEGGEEADEKLFFGSGTQLSVL.

This sequence joins TRBV10-2 and TRBJ2-7; 10 bases line up with TRBD2. The germline gives CDR1 WSHSY, CDR2 SAAADI. Unmatched junction bases numbered 7, after V lost 5 bases and J lost 6 bases. The length of the CDR3 is 14 residues. CDR3 sequence reads: CASSMSGRAAEQYF. Here the CDR3 DNA reads TGCGCCAGCAGTATGAGCGGGAGGGCTGCCGAGCAGTACTTC.

This sequence joins TRBV7-2 and TRBJ2-7; the D is unclear. The CDR3 contains 15 residues. V was pared by 5 bases and J by 3 bases, with 17 bases between. Germline loops: CDR1 SGHTA, CDR2 FQGNSA. CDR3 sequence: CASSPQLGGYYEQYF. In nucleotides, the CDR3 is TGTGCCAGCAGCCCCCAGCTAGGCGGTTACTACGAGCAGTACTTC.

The chain combines TRBV5-5 with TRBJ1-1; D gene ambiguous. Germline values: CDR1 SGHKS, CDR2 YYEKEE (reference sequence). V was shortened by 6 bases and J by 5 bases, with 8 bases between the two germline ends. The CDR3 spans 11 residues. The CDR3 loop is CASILRTEAFF. CDR3 DNA: TGTGCCAGCATCTTAAGAACTGAAGCTTTCTTT. Complete variable domain (other parts from reference TRBV5-5 and TRBJ1-1): DAGVTQSPTHLIKTRGQQVTLRCSPISGHKSVSWYQQVLGQGPQFIFQYYEKEERGRGNFPDRFSARQFPNYSSELNVNALLLGDSALYLCASILRTEAFFGQGTRLTVV.

The gene calls are TRBV11-2 and TRBJ2-7, with a weak D call TRBD2 (5 bases). This CDR3 is 15 amino acids long. The V and J ends lost 5 bases and 4 bases respectively, with 18 bases between them. Germline CDR1 is SGHAT and CDR2 is FQNNGV. CDR3 amino acids: CASSPPIGGGYEQYF. DNA for the CDR3: TGTGCCAGCAGCCCTCCGATTGGAGGCGGGTACGAGCAGTACTTC.

The CDR3 spells CASSLSGAGLNEQFF. CDR3 sequence (DNA): TGTGCCAGCAGTCTTTCTGGGGCGGGATTGAATGAGCAGTTCTTC. The V gene is TRBV7-9, the J gene TRBJ2-1; D is perhaps TRBD2 (6 bases). The V gene's germline CDR1 is SEHNR and CDR2 FQNEAQ (reference sequence). This CDR3 region has 15 residues. V shed 6 bases and J shed 7 bases, with 19 bases lying between them.

This chain uses TRBV5-4 with TRBJ2-7; D remains unclear. V was trimmed by 1 base and J by 1 base, leaving 6 bases between them. Germline assignment: CDR1 SGHNT and CDR2 YYREEE (reference sequence). The CDR3 contains 13 residues. The DNA for the CDR3 is TGTGCCAGCAGCTTGACGGATTCCTACGAGCAGTACTTC. It encodes CASSLTDSYEQYF.

This clone is a singleton in its sample. The CDR3 here is CASSLFFGLREDTGELFF. CDR3 in DNA: TGTGCCAGCAGTTTATTCTTTGGGTTGAGGGAAGACACCGGGGAGCTGTTTTTT. The V gene is TRBV27, the J gene TRBJ2-2; the D gene is possibly TRBD2 (5 bases). Germline V gene sequence: CDR1 MNHEY, CDR2 SMNVEV (reference sequence). The ends were cut back, 1 base at V and 3 bases at J, with 18 bases in the middle. The CDR3 consists of 18 residues.

The chain uses TRBV9 and TRBJ1-1; D is possibly TRBD1 (6 bases). Per germline, CDR1 SGDLS and CDR2 YYNGEE. V was trimmed by 3 bases and J by 4 bases, leaving 16 bases between them. The CDR3 is 15 amino acids. CDR3 nucleotide sequence: TGTGCCAGCAGCGGGCACAGGGAGTACGGCACTGAAGCTTTCTTT. It codes for CASSGHREYGTEAFF.

This chain joins TRBV5-8 and TRBJ2-3, with no clear D. The CDR3 consists of 12 residues. In germline, CDR1 is SGHTS, CDR2 YDEGEE. V was pared by 1 base and J by 3 bases, with 3 bases between. CDR3 sequence reads: CASSLWTDTQYF. The DNA of the CDR3 is TGTGCCAGCAGCTTGTGGACAGATACGCAGTATTTT.